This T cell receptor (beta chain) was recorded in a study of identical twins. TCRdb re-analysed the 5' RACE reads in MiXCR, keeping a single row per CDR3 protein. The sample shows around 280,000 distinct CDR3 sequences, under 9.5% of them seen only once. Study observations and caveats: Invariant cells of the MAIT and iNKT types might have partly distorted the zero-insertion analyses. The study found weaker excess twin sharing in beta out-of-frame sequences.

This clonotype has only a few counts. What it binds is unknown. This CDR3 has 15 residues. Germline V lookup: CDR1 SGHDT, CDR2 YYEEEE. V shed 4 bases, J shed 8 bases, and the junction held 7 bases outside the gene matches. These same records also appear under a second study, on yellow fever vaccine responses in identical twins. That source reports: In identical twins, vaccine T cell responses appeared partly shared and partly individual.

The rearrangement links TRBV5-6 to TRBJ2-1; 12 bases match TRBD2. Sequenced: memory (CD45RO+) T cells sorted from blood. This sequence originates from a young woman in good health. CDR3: CASSPSGRARYEQFF. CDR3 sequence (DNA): TGTGCCAGCAGCCCTAGCGGGAGGGCCAGATATGAGCAGTTCTTC.